Below, 30 T cell receptor beta chains from the same sample are listed, as sequenced in a study of human T cells and chemical hapten exposure. TCRdb reprocessed the RACE reads via MiXCR and lists one record per CDR3 protein. The repertoire consists of some 81,000 distinct CDR3 sequences, with around 10% occurring once and the leading ten covering roughly 1.5%. The time point is: patch test 2, 6 weeks after DPC sensitization. The sample's treatment: therapeutic diphenylcyclopropenone sensitization with weekly scalp DPC. Material: whole blood, obtained in connection with sensitization to the hapten diphenylcyclopropenone (DPC). All receptors derive from a man aged 18 to 35 with alopecia areata. Some clones in this sample may be carry-over from other donors' samples.

This clonotype occurred many times. This chain connects TRBV11-2 to TRBJ2-1, with TRBD2 identical over 7 bases. The CDR3 extends over 13 amino acids. Trimming at V came to 1 base and at J to 7 bases, leaving 1 base not matched to a gene. Germline V gene lookup returns CDR1 SGHAT and CDR2 FQNNGV. The CDR3 coding sequence is TGTGCCAGCAGCTTAGTCGGGGGGAATGAGCAGTTCTTC. Protein: CASSLVGGNEQFF. The variable domain in full, with the rest retrieved from reference TRBV11-2 and TRBJ2-1, is EAGVAQSPRYKIIEKRQSVAFWCNPISGHATLYWYQQILGQGPKLLIQFQNNGVVDDSQLPKDRFSAERLKGVDSTLKIQPAKLEDSAVYLCASSLVGGNEQFFGPGTRLTVL.

This clonotype was found a few times. The V and J genes are TRBV4-3 and TRBJ1-1, with unresolved D. The CDR3 is 14 residues long. Trimming took off 0 bases at V and 1 base at J, with 6 bases between the two ends. CDR1 is LGHNA, CDR2 YSLEER, per germline. The chain's CDR3 is CASSQDLRNTEAFF. The CDR3 nucleotides read TGCGCCAGCAGCCAAGATTTAAGGAACACTGAAGCTTTCTTT.

The chain recombines TRBV28 with TRBJ2-3; no definite D call. V shed 5 bases and J shed 7 bases, with 10 bases lying between them. The CDR3 runs to 12 residues. The germline V gene has CDR1 MDHEN and CDR2 SYDVKM. The DNA of the CDR3 is TGTGCCAGCAGTGTAGTTTTTTATACGCAGTATTTT. It is translated as CASSVVFYTQYF.

This chain connects TRBV7-7 to TRBJ2-1; 12 positions match TRBD2. CDR1 SSHAT and CDR2 FNYEAQ come from the germline V gene (reference sequence). V dropped 5 bases and J dropped 10; count of bases not matched to a gene: 9. CDR3 length: 15 amino acids. The CDR3 coding sequence is TGTGCCAGCAGCCCTACTGGACTAGCGGGGCGAGAGCAGTTCTTC. Translating gives CASSPTGLAGREQFF.

The V call is TRBV20-1, the J call TRBJ2-5; D is possibly TRBD2 (6 bases). V was shortened by 3 bases and J by 0 bases, with 20 bases between the two germline ends. The CDR3 is 17 residues long. The V gene's germline CDR1 is DFQATT and CDR2 SNEGSKA (reference sequence). DNA of the CDR3: TGCAGTGCTAGCTGGGAGGAGACTAGGAATTACCAAGAGACCCAGTACTTC. Its protein is CSASWEETRNYQETQYF.

The CDR3 nucleotides are TGCAGCGCAATCATCCTCTACACCGGGGAGCTGTTTTTT. It specifies CSAIILYTGELFF. The chain joins TRBV29-1 to TRBJ2-2; no firm D call. The germline CDR1 and CDR2 sequences are SQVTM and ANQGSEA. CDR3 length: 13 residues. V was pared by 7 bases and J by 3 bases, with 12 bases between.

This clonotype was detected ten times or more. The chain combines TRBV5-1 with TRBJ2-2; no clear D gene. The length of the CDR3 is 15 residues. V was trimmed by 0 bases and J by 6 bases, leaving 12 bases between them. The germline V gene encodes CDR1 SGHRS and CDR2 YFSETQ. The CDR3 DNA reads TGCGCCAGCAGCTTGGGTCAGGCTGTCGCCGGGGAGCTGTTTTTT. It translates to CASSLGQAVAGELFF.

This clonotype was found many times. V and J are TRBV7-2 and TRBJ1-3; weak D call: TRBD1 (5 bases). Trimming stripped 0 bases from V and 5 bases from J, with 20 bases between. This CDR3 spans 18 amino acids. Germline CDR1 SGHTA, CDR2 FQGNSA. For the CDR3, the DNA is TGTGCCAGCAGCTTAGCCCTAGCCCCAGGGACTTGGCGAAACACCATATATTTT. It codes for CASSLALAPGTWRNTIYF.

At least ten counts were recorded for this clonotype. V is TRBV20-1 and J is TRBJ1-2, with D maybe TRBD1 (5 bases). The CDR3 is 13 residues long. V lost 5 bases and J 0 bases, leaving 10 bases between the germline ends. From germline, CDR1 is DFQATT and CDR2 SNEGSKA (reference sequence). This CDR3 is CSAGGRANYGYTF. CDR3 nucleotides: TGCAGTGCTGGGGGACGGGCTAACTATGGCTACACCTTC.

There are many counts of this clonotype. The DNA of the CDR3 is TGCAGCGTTTCAACCGGACGGGCTTTCTTT. Its protein product is CSVSTGRAFF. The chain carries TRBV29-1 and TRBJ1-1; D unresolved. Germline V CDR1 and CDR2: SQVTM, ANQGSEA. This CDR3 has 10 amino acids. V was shortened by 5 bases and J by 11 bases, with 12 bases between the two germline ends.

This clonotype has a count of ten or more. The chain is built from TRBV3-1 and TRBJ2-5; 7 positions agree with TRBD2. After removal of 2 bases from V and 2 bases from J, the junction contained 5 bases not matched to a gene. The CDR3 runs to 15 residues. CDR1 is LGHDT, CDR2 YNNKEL, per germline (reference sequence). DNA of the CDR3: TGTGCCAGCAGCCAACGGCGGGGGAATCAAGAGACCCAGTACTTC. Encoded protein: CASSQRRGNQETQYF.

The CDR3 here is CASSLLDNYGYTF. Here the CDR3 DNA reads TGTGCCAGCAGTTTATTGGATAACTATGGCTACACCTTC. The chain couples TRBV28 to TRBJ1-2, with unresolved D. Trimming cost V 1 base and J 1 base, with 4 bases left between them. The CDR3 is 13 residues long. Germline assignment: CDR1 MDHEN and CDR2 SYDVKM.

This clonotype was found many times. This chain uses TRBV5-4 with TRBJ1-1; D gene uncertain. The ends were cut back, 4 bases at V and 3 bases at J, with 19 bases in the middle. The CDR3 runs to 16 residues. CDR1 is SGHNT and CDR2 is YYREEE in the germline V gene (reference sequence). The CDR3 loop reads CASSIAAGRVDTEAFF. The CDR3 region has the DNA TGTGCCAGCAGCATTGCGGCCGGGAGAGTGGACACTGAAGCTTTCTTT. Drawing the rest from reference TRBV5-4 and TRBJ1-1, the complete variable domain is ETGVTQSPTHLIKTRGQQVTLRCSSQSGHNTVSWYQQALGQGPQFIFQYYREEENGRGNFPPRFSGLQFPNYSSELNVNALELDDSALYLCASSIAAGRVDTEAFFGQGTRLTVV.

The rearrangement uses TRBV9 and TRBJ1-2, with a possible D match to TRBD1 (5 bases). The CDR3 totals 13 residues. The V end was cut by 4 bases, the J end by 2 bases, with 9 bases between. The germline CDR1 and CDR2 sequences are SGDLS and YYNGEE. CDR3 sequence: CASSQPGNYGYTF. Written as DNA, the CDR3 is TGTGCCAGCAGCCAGCCAGGGAACTATGGCTACACCTTC.

This clonotype has only a few counts. The genes are TRBV4-1 and TRBJ2-7, with D possibly TRBD1 on 6 matching bases. This CDR3 spans 14 amino acids. Germline CDR1 MGHRA, CDR2 YSYEKL. Trimming took 1 base from V and 1 from J, leaving 8 bases between them. The CDR3 is CASSQVGTSYEQYF. As DNA, the CDR3 is TGCGCCAGCAGCCAAGTCGGGACATCCTACGAGCAGTACTTC.

At least ten counts were recorded for this clonotype. This sequence joins TRBV7-9 and TRBJ1-1; 9 nucleotides line up with TRBD1. Trimming cost V 10 bases and J 3 bases; bases outside gene matches: 6. Germline V gene sequence: CDR1 SEHNR, CDR2 FQNEAQ (reference sequence). CDR3 length: 13 amino acids. The CDR3 nucleotides read TGTGCCACTCGGACAGGGGACTACACTGAAGCTTTCTTT. Residues: CATRTGDYTEAFF.

J is TRBJ2-3 and V is TRBV4-3, with 9 bases identical to TRBD1. Germline assignment: CDR1 LGHNA and CDR2 YSLEER. The CDR3 extends over 16 amino acids. Trimming removed 0 bases from V and 5 bases from J; junction bases left unmatched: 6. The CDR3 bases are TGCGCCAGCAGCCAAGAGAACAGGGGGCTTGGAGATACGCAGTATTTT. Translated, it gives CASSQENRGLGDTQYF.

The chain combines TRBV18 with TRBJ2-7; either TRBD1 or TRBD2 may supply D (5 bases each). The CDR3 sequence is 12 residues long. Trimming shortened V by 2 bases and J by 6 bases, and 8 bases separated the two germline ends. Looked up from germline, CDR1 is KGHSH and CDR2 is LQKENI. CDR3: CASSPSGGEQYF. In DNA, the CDR3 is TGTGCCAGCTCACCATCTGGGGGCGAGCAGTACTTC.

This clonotype was detected once. The chain has TRBV7-3 and TRBJ2-1; 9 nucleotides agree with TRBD1. Germline assignment: CDR1 SGHTA and CDR2 FQGTGA. The V and J ends lost 3 bases and 6 bases, in that order; junction bases with no gene match: 6. This CDR3 region has 15 residues. CDR3 nucleotides: TGTGCCAGCAGCTTTACAGGGGGCCCCCTCAATGAGCAGTTCTTC. Translated, it gives CASSFTGGPLNEQFF. Full variable domain (missing parts from reference TRBV7-3 and TRBJ2-1): GAGVSQTPSNKVTEKGKYVELRCDPISGHTALYWYRQSLGQGPEFLIYFQGTGAADDSGLPNDRFFAVRPEGSVSTLKIQRTERGDSAVYLCASSFTGGPLNEQFFGPGTRLTVL.

With respect to this clonotype: Relative to the germline gene, one junction end is altered; a read error may explain this. This rearrangement joins TRBV3-1 to TRBJ1-1, with unresolved D. This CDR3 spans 13 amino acids. CDR1 and CDR2 from the germline V gene are LGHDT and YNNKEL (reference sequence). The CDR3 loop is CANSQVEGTEAFF. DNA of the CDR3: TGTGCCAACAGCCAAGTTGAAGGAACTGAAGCTTTCTTT.

This clonotype appeared many times. The chain combines TRBV7-6 with TRBJ2-1, with 9 bases that match TRBD2. Germline assignment: CDR1 SGHVS and CDR2 FNYEAQ. The CDR3 length is 15 residues. Germline trimming cut 3 bases from V and 5 bases from J; bases unmatched to any gene: 5. The CDR3 nucleotides are TGTGCCAGCAGCTTGCGGGGGGGCCTTAACAATGAGCAGTTCTTC. It specifies CASSLRGGLNNEQFF.

The sample holds a few counts of this clonotype. V usage is TRBV10-3 and J usage is TRBJ2-2; no clear D. In germline, CDR1 is ENHRY, CDR2 SYGVKD. Trimming removed 9 bases at V and 1 base at J, with 9 bases between. This CDR3 contains 13 residues. The CDR3 loop reads CAIWAENTGELFF. The CDR3 bases are TGTGCCATATGGGCGGAGAACACCGGGGAGCTGTTTTTT.

The rearrangement uses TRBV12-3 or TRBV12-4 and TRBJ2-7; 9 nucleotides line up with TRBD1. After removal of 6 bases from V and 4 bases from J, the junction contained 10 bases not matched to a gene. This CDR3 is built from 15 residues. In DNA form, the CDR3 reads TGTGCCAGCAGCGTTGTGGGACAGGGAGCTTACGAGCAGTACTTC. Amino acids: CASSVVGQGAYEQYF.

CDR3 DNA sequence: TGTGCCAGCAGCTCCTCCTACCTGAACACTGAAGCTTTCTTT. This translates into CASSSSYLNTEAFF. V and J are TRBV7-9 and TRBJ1-1, with no clear D. The germline gives CDR1 SEHNR, CDR2 FQNEAQ (reference sequence). The CDR3 is made up of 14 amino acids. The germline V and J ends were trimmed by 4 bases and 0 bases, with 9 bases remaining between them. Using reference TRBV7-9 and TRBJ1-1 for the parts outside the CDR3, the full variable domain is DTGVSQNPRHKITKRGQNVTFRCDPISEHNRLYWYRQTLGQGPEFLTYFQNEAQLEKSRLLSDRFSAERPKGSFSTLEIQRTEQGDSAMYLCASSSSYLNTEAFFGQGTRLTVV.

The V and J genes are TRBV28 and TRBJ2-7; D is unclear. The length of the CDR3 is 14 residues. CDR1 is MDHEN, CDR2 SYDVKM, per germline. V lost 10 bases to trimming and J lost 2 bases, with 18 bases between them. This CDR3 reads CATRRRFRTYEQYF. CDR3 DNA sequence: TGTGCCACCCGACGGAGATTTAGAACCTACGAGCAGTACTTC.

The V and J genes are TRBV20-1 and TRBJ2-5; D is unclear. The length of the CDR3 is 10 residues. Trimming removed 3 bases from V and 5 bases from J, with 4 bases in between. The germline gives CDR1 DFQATT, CDR2 SNEGSKA (reference sequence). The CDR3 here is CSASGETQYF. The CDR3 bases are TGCAGTGCTAGCGGGGAGACCCAGTACTTC.

V gene TRBV9 combines with J gene TRBJ2-7; 7 nucleotides line up with TRBD1. V lost 4 bases and J lost 5; bases outside the gene matches: 15. In germline, CDR1 is SGDLS, CDR2 YYNGEE. This CDR3 is 16 amino acids long. CDR3 in amino acids: CASSPRPTDRSHEQYF. The CDR3 bases are TGTGCCAGCAGCCCCCGTCCGACGGACAGGTCCCACGAGCAGTACTTC.

This clonotype was found many times. V is TRBV28 and J is TRBJ2-1; maybe TRBD1 (6 bases). CDR3 size: 13 residues. CDR1 and CDR2 (germline): MDHEN, SYDVKM. The ends were cut back, 5 bases at V and 9 bases at J, with 14 bases in the middle. CDR3 residues: CASSPTGLGEQFF. As DNA, the CDR3 is TGTGCCAGCAGTCCCACAGGGTTGGGTGAGCAGTTCTTC.

This chain uses TRBV5-1 with TRBJ1-1; D perhaps matches TRBD1 (6 bases). V was trimmed by 4 bases and J by 7 bases, leaving 17 bases between them. Germline lookup yields CDR1 SGHRS and CDR2 YFSETQ. The CDR3 consists of 14 residues. DNA of the CDR3: TGCGCCAGCAGCCCGGACAGTCCGTCGGGTGAAGCTTTCTTT. Translating it yields CASSPDSPSGEAFF.

This clonotype was seen a handful of times. The rearrangement uses TRBV27 and TRBJ2-1; 7 positions agree with TRBD1. J lost 10 bases, V lost 4 bases, and 19 bases had no gene match. Germline assignment: CDR1 MNHEY and CDR2 SMNVEV (reference sequence). CDR3 length: 17 amino acids. CDR3 sequence reads: CASSWVGGRLQRSEQFF. The CDR3 nucleotides read TGTGCCAGCAGTTGGGTAGGGGGCCGGCTACAAAGGTCGGAGCAGTTCTTC.